The clone carrying this T cell receptor (beta chain) was seen a handful of times. Antigen: not known. This specimen belongs to a study of T cell responses to AZD1222 COVID-19 vaccine. The CDR3 is made up of 18 amino acids. The germline V gene encodes CDR1 MGHRA and CDR2 YSYEKL. Trimming at V came to 1 base and at J to 2 bases, leaving 9 bases not matched to a gene. Method: immunoSEQ multiplex PCR; TCRdb's copy keeps in-frame clones and lacks some. The data contain more than 80,000 clones, 85% to 90% of them singletons. The study, taken as a whole, reports: Increases in Spike-specific TCR breadth and depth were seen after two AZD1222 doses.

The sequence came from an adult in good health. The chain combines TRBV4-1 with TRBJ2-7; TRBD2 matches at 12 bases. The specimen was peripheral blood, collected on day 0 of AZD1222 vaccination. Here the CDR3 reads CASSQVIPSGRGTYEQYF. The CDR3 coding sequence is TGCGCCAGCAGCCAAGTTATTCCTAGCGGGAGGGGTACCTACGAGCAGTACTTC.